Here is one T cell receptor (beta chain) with its context. The antigen is not known. One end of the junction varies from germline; a read error may be responsible. Germline loops: CDR1 MNHEY, CDR2 SMNVEV (reference sequence). The CDR3 contains 11 residues. This entry belongs to a study of CD8 T cells in ankylosing spondylitis. Points from the study as a whole: Disease-linked clones were found to be CD8+ and relatively rare in peripheral blood. Ankylosing spondylitis blood appeared to carry a characteristic TCR beta motif of under ten highly homologous variants. There was reportedly significant enrichment of clones that were disease-linked in matched ankylosing spondylitis synovial fluid. Several of the motif variants were reported before in synovial fluid and blood from reactive arthritis.

Scientists made TCR beta libraries using quantitative 5'-RACE with molecular barcodes. MiXCR, applied by TCRdb to the 5' RACE reads, yields one record per CDR3 protein. The sample has approximately 520,000 distinct CDR3 sequences, about 5.2% seen once. The chain combines TRBV27 with TRBJ2-1; perhaps TRBD2 as D (5 bases). The TCR originated in a male donor with ankylosing spondylitis. Sequencing was carried out using blood, either unsorted or a sorted T cell fraction (not recorded which). The CDR3 here is CASSTPGERFF. CDR3 bases: TGTGCCAGCAGCACACCTGGGGAGCGGTTCTTC.